These 27 T cell receptor beta chains were sequenced from one sample in a study of CD8+CD57+ T cells in acquired aplastic anemia. TCR beta VDJ and CDR3 profiling used genomic DNA as template. One entry per CDR3 protein results from TCRdb running MiXCR on the reads. The profile shows about 180,000 distinct CDR3 sequences, about three fifths of them singletons. CD8+CD57+ cell expansion, shown by flow cytometry, had occurred in the patients selected for sequencing. The material sequenced was sorted CD4+, CD8+, or CD8+CD57+ T cells (not recorded which) from PBMCs. These receptors all come from a human donor with aplastic anemia.

V is TRBV2 and J is TRBJ1-6; perhaps TRBD1 as D (5 bases). V shed 3 bases and J shed 9 bases, with 12 bases lying between them. Germline CDR1 is SNHLY and CDR2 is FYNNEI. The CDR3 totals 14 residues. The CDR3 nucleotides are TGTGCCAGCAGTGAGGAGGGGTCTGGTTCACCCCTCCACTTT. It specifies CASSEEGSGSPLHF.

The chain links TRBV7-2 to TRBJ2-7; 7 bases agree with TRBD1. This CDR3 has 14 amino acids. The junction had 4 bases not matched to a gene; V was cut back by 3 bases and J by 2 bases. Looked up from germline, CDR1 is SGHTA and CDR2 is FQGNSA. The CDR3 loop reads CASSLGQITYEQYF. The CDR3 coding sequence is TGTGCCAGCAGCTTGGGACAGATTACCTACGAGCAGTACTTC.

The table lists this clonotype with a count of one. The chain employs TRBV20-1 and TRBJ1-1, with D possibly matching TRBD1 (6 bases). The CDR3 extends over 14 amino acids. Germline values: CDR1 DFQATT, CDR2 SNEGSKA (reference sequence). Trimming cost V 1 base and J 4 bases, with 13 bases left between them. CDR3 protein: CSARAGAGSTEAFF. The CDR3 DNA follows: TGCAGTGCTAGAGCAGGGGCGGGGTCCACTGAAGCTTTCTTT.

CDR3 bases: TGTGCCAGCAGCGCCCGGGACTCCTACGAGCAGTACTTC. Protein sequence: CASSARDSYEQYF. The gene calls are TRBV9 and TRBJ2-7; a possible D gene is TRBD2 (5 bases). This CDR3 comprises 13 residues. Germline CDR1 SGDLS, CDR2 YYNGEE. V shed 3 bases and J shed 0 bases, with 7 bases lying between them.

This clonotype has at least ten counts. The chain uses TRBV2 and TRBJ2-5, with 7 positions matching TRBD2. V lost 3 bases to trimming and J lost 5 bases; unmatched junction nucleotides: 9. CDR1 SNHLY and CDR2 FYNNEI come from the germline V gene. The CDR3 contains 15 residues. The CDR3 coding sequence is TGTGCCAGCAGTGATGCTGGACTAGTGGGGGAGACCCAGTACTTC. Encoded protein: CASSDAGLVGETQYF.

The chain uses TRBV20-1 and TRBJ2-5; 8 nucleotides match TRBD2. Germline CDR1 and CDR2: DFQATT and SNEGSKA (reference sequence). The CDR3 loop spans 10 amino acids. V gave up 5 bases and J gave up 9 bases; unmatched junction bases: 2. Written as DNA, the CDR3 is TGCAGTGCTCCGGGACTAGCCCAGTACTTC. Protein: CSAPGLAQYF.

This chain links TRBV9 with TRBJ1-5; TRBD1 is a possible D gene (5 bases). Germline V gene data show CDR1 as SGDLS and CDR2 as YYNGEE. This CDR3 comprises 16 residues. V was cut by 0 bases and J by 0 bases, with 10 bases left in between. CDR3 protein: CASSVGLDSSNQPQHF. CDR3 nucleotide sequence: TGTGCCAGCAGCGTAGGTCTCGACAGTAGCAATCAGCCCCAGCATTTT.

The V gene is TRBV2, the J gene TRBJ2-5, with 7 positions matching TRBD2. The CDR3 totals 12 residues. CDR1 is SNHLY, CDR2 FYNNEI, per germline. Trimming cost V 7 bases and J 7 bases; bases outside gene matches: 6. CDR3 in amino acids: CASKPERGTQYF. The CDR3 coding sequence is TGTGCCAGCAAACCCGAGCGGGGGACCCAGTACTTC.

V gene TRBV10-1 combines with J gene TRBJ2-1; TRBD2 aligns across 11 bases. Germline V lookup: CDR1 WNHNN, CDR2 SYGVQD (reference sequence). V trimming: 4 bases; J trimming: 6 bases; junction bases outside the gene matches: 5. CDR3 length equals 15 residues. The CDR3 reads CASSGSTSGGNEQFF. CDR3 nucleotides: TGCGCCAGCAGTGGGTCTACTAGCGGGGGCAATGAGCAGTTCTTC.

The chain uses TRBV5-1 and TRBJ2-7; TRBD2 agrees at 7 bases. Germline trimming cut 5 bases from V and 1 base from J; bases unmatched to any gene: 9. Germline-derived CDR1 and CDR2 are SGHRS and YFSETQ. The CDR3 runs to 15 residues. In nucleotides, the CDR3 is TGCGCCAGCAGGAGGCTTAGCGGGTCATCCTACGAGCAGTACTTC. Protein product: CASRRLSGSSYEQYF.

Remarks on this clonotype: This may stem from a read error, because a much larger clone lies one nucleotide away. The V call is TRBV11-2, the J call TRBJ2-1; TRBD2 matches 9 bases. Germline CDR1 SGHAT, CDR2 FQNNGV. V dropped 0 bases and J dropped 4; count of bases not matched to a gene: 4. The CDR3 has 16 amino acids. CDR3 bases: TGTGCCAGCAGCTTAGAGTGGACTAGCGCTTACAATGAGCAGTTCTTC. Its translation is CASSLEWTSAYNEQFF.

The rearrangement joins TRBV20-1 to TRBJ2-5; tentatively, D is TRBD1 (5 bases). The V end was cut by 1 base, the J end by 4 bases, with 13 bases between. There are 14 residues in the CDR3. Per germline, CDR1 DFQATT and CDR2 SNEGSKA (reference sequence). CDR3 bases: TGCAGTGCTAGAGTTGTTAGGGGTGGAGAGACCCAGTACTTC. This translates into CSARVVRGGETQYF.

This chain links TRBV2 with TRBJ2-7; 10 bases map to TRBD1. V dropped 6 bases and J dropped 5; count of bases not matched to a gene: 7. This CDR3 is 14 amino acids long. Germline CDR1 and CDR2: SNHLY and FYNNEI. The CDR3 coding sequence is TGTGCCAGCAGATCCGGGACAGGGGACCACGAGCAGTACTTC. Protein sequence: CASRSGTGDHEQYF.

To note about this clonotype: A junction end diverges from the germline sequence, so it may reflect a read error. The rearrangement uses TRBV20-1 and TRBJ2-7; D unclear. Germline CDR1 reads DFQATT; CDR2 reads SNEGSKA (reference sequence). The CDR3 contains 15 residues. CDR3 nucleotide sequence: TGCAGTGCTAGAGCGTCTTTGGACGGTACCTACGTGCAGTACTTC. As protein: CSARASLDGTYVQYF.

In this sample, this clonotype turned up many times. This rearrangement joins TRBV15 to TRBJ2-3, with TRBD2 as a possible D gene (5 bases). Trimming stripped 3 bases from V and 6 bases from J, with 10 bases between. Germline CDR1 and CDR2: LNHNV and YYDKDF (reference sequence). The CDR3 is 13 amino acids. The CDR3, as DNA: TGTGCCACCAGCAGTGGACTCGGGGATACGCAGTATTTT. As protein: CATSSGLGDTQYF.

This clonotype was counted between two and nine times. A read error may be the cause here, since a much bigger clone is one base away. The genes are TRBV7-9 and TRBJ1-5; D is uncertain. Germline V gene data show CDR1 as SEHNR and CDR2 as FQNEAQ (reference sequence). The CDR3 is 12 residues long. This CDR3 reads CAGSPDGKPQHF. The CDR3 nucleotides read TGTGCCGGCAGCCCAGACGGAAAGCCCCAGCATTTT.

The chain combines TRBV19 with TRBJ1-2; tentative D call: TRBD1 (6 bases). The germline V gene has CDR1 LNHDA and CDR2 SQIVND (reference sequence). The CDR3 spans 11 residues. The V gene lost 9 bases and the J gene lost 6 bases, with 11 bases spanning the gap. The CDR3 spells CASEGGNGYTF. The CDR3 nucleotides read TGTGCCAGCGAGGGGGGTAATGGCTACACCTTC. Full variable domain (missing parts from reference TRBV19 and TRBJ1-2): DGGITQSPKYLFRKEGQNVTLSCEQNLNHDAMYWYRQDPGQGLRLIYYSQIVNDFQKGDIAEGYSVSREKKESFPLTVTSAQKNPTAFYLCASEGGNGYTFGSGTRLTVV.

The V call is TRBV20-1, the J call TRBJ1-2, with 9 bases identical to TRBD1. V lost 0 bases and J lost 7; bases outside the gene matches: 12. The CDR3 sequence is 16 residues long. Germline lookup yields CDR1 DFQATT and CDR2 SNEGSKA (reference sequence). DNA of the CDR3: TGCAGTGCTAGAGATCGTCGGGGGGGACAGGGCGGTGGCTACACCTTC. Amino acid sequence: CSARDRRGGQGGGYTF.

This clonotype was seen ten or more times. V is TRBV9 and J is TRBJ1-4; 8 nucleotides line up with TRBD1. In germline, CDR1 is SGDLS, CDR2 YYNGEE. V shed 5 bases, J shed 2 bases, and the junction held 5 bases outside the gene matches. This CDR3 is built from 15 residues. DNA for the CDR3: TGTGCCAGCAGTCGGACAGGGAGTACTAATGAAAAACTGTTTTTT. Protein: CASSRTGSTNEKLFF.

The chain joins TRBV10-2 to TRBJ2-7; TRBD1 agrees at 10 bases. The CDR3 has 15 amino acids. Germline CDR1 WSHSY, CDR2 SAAADI. J was trimmed by 2 bases and V by 8 bases; bases with no gene match: 9. The CDR3 loop reads CASGPDRGAPYEQYF. The CDR3 DNA is TGCGCCAGCGGCCCGGACAGGGGGGCCCCCTACGAGCAGTACTTC.

Details on this clonotype: At one end, the junction sequence differs from germline, possibly due to a read error. This sequence joins TRBV19 and TRBJ2-2; 7 nucleotides line up with TRBD1. CDR3 length: 15 residues. From germline, CDR1 is LNHDA and CDR2 SQIVND (reference sequence). The CDR3 bases are TGTGCCAGTAGTATGAGACAGGGAGACACCGGGAAGCTGTTCTTT. It codes for CASSMRQGDTGKLFF.

The rearrangement links TRBV7-6 to TRBJ2-6, with D unresolved. The V gene lost 0 bases and the J gene lost 4 bases, with 4 bases spanning the gap. CDR1 is SGHVS and CDR2 is FNYEAQ in the germline V gene. The CDR3 covers 14 residues. This CDR3 reads CASSLATGANVLTF. The CDR3 DNA follows: TGTGCCAGCAGCTTAGCTACAGGGGCCAACGTCCTGACTTTC.

The count of this clonotype is one. J is TRBJ2-3 and V is TRBV29-1; possible D gene TRBD2, 6 bases. This CDR3 is built from 14 residues. Germline V gives CDR1 SQVTM, CDR2 ANQGSEA. V lost 8 bases, J lost 1 base, and 16 bases lay in between. CDR3 DNA sequence: TGCAGCACACGTAGCGGCGGGGGCACAGATACGCAGTATTTT. It specifies CSTRSGGGTDTQYF.

The rearrangement uses TRBV20-1 and TRBJ2-7; 11 nucleotides match TRBD2. Germline CDR1 and CDR2: DFQATT and SNEGSKA (reference sequence). J was trimmed by 4 bases and V by 0 bases; bases with no gene match: 2. The CDR3 length is 14 residues. CDR3 amino acids: CSARDWTSGYEQYF. In DNA, the CDR3 is TGCAGTGCTAGAGATTGGACTAGCGGGTACGAGCAGTACTTC.

This clonotype was seen ten or more times. The chain uses TRBV2 and TRBJ2-7, with D tentatively TRBD1 (6 bases). The CDR3 is made up of 12 amino acids. The V end was cut by 7 bases, the J end by 3 bases, with 10 bases between. Germline loops: CDR1 SNHLY, CDR2 FYNNEI. CDR3 coding DNA: TGTGCCAGCAAGGGGGTGGTCTACGAGCAGTACTTC. Residues: CASKGVVYEQYF.

This clonotype was seen just once. The genes are TRBV2 and TRBJ2-5, with 9 bases fitting TRBD1. There are 13 residues in the CDR3. J was trimmed by 9 bases and V by 6 bases; bases with no gene match: 8. Per germline, CDR1 SNHLY and CDR2 FYNNEI. The CDR3 here is CASSTGGAEAQYF. DNA of the CDR3: TGTGCCAGCAGCACAGGGGGCGCAGAAGCCCAGTACTTC.

This clonotype was counted at least ten times. The chain uses TRBV4-2 and TRBJ2-5; no firm D call. V lost 1 base and J 2 bases, leaving 5 bases between the germline ends. The CDR3 runs 13 residues. The germline V gene encodes CDR1 LGHNA and CDR2 YNFKEQ. The CDR3 spells CASSQVLQETQYF. The CDR3 DNA reads as TGTGCCAGCAGCCAAGTTCTTCAAGAGACCCAGTACTTC.